This entry is about one T cell receptor (beta chain). The CDR3 is made up of 12 amino acids. V shed 5 bases and J shed 1 base, with 6 bases lying between them. CDR1 is LNHDA, CDR2 SQIVND, per germline (reference sequence). Source study methods: Amplification of reference gene primers provided the estimated nucleated cell counts. Data came from immunoSEQ multiplex PCR; TCRdb stores just in-frame clones and leaves some out. V, J and clone size are taken as reported in that table, and D and trimming were inferred from the DNA itself. The table has about 31,000 clones, more than 80% seen once. This record comes from a study of blood T cell repertoires in COVID-19. Background on the study: Spain, Italy and the United States supplied samples that represented acute and convalescent COVID-19.

This chain connects TRBV19 to TRBJ2-7; D call uncertain. The specimen was peripheral blood. The TCR was taken from a woman in her thirties or forties with active or convalescent COVID-19. DNA for the CDR3: TGTGCCAGTAGTTCCCCGTCCTACGAGCAGTACTTC. Protein sequence: CASSSPSYEQYF. The entire variable domain, with the rest obtained from reference TRBV19 and TRBJ2-7, is as follows: DGGITQSPKYLFRKEGQNVTLSCEQNLNHDAMYWYRQDPGQGLRLIYYSQIVNDFQKGDIAEGYSVSREKKESFPLTVTSAQKNPTAFYLCASSSPSYEQYFGPGTRLTVT.